This T cell receptor beta chain was identified in a study of shared clonotypes between healthy human individuals. The donors, healthy adults who were HIV-negative, had experienced no recent acute infections or vaccinations. General study findings and limits: Only blood underwent sampling, and tissue repertoires likely differ.

Every subset had its genomic DNA shared out evenly among several immunoSEQ plates. TCRdb's copy holds only in-frame clones and misses some; the assay was immunoSEQ multiplex PCR. The table shows fewer than 600,000 clones, with roughly three quarters occurring only once. This clone was detected many times. The antigen remains unidentified. V gave up 3 bases and J gave up 2 bases, with 12 bases separating them. The CDR3 is 15 residues long. Per the germline V gene, CDR1 is KGHSH and CDR2 is LQKENI. The clonotype comes from a woman aged 40 to 49 in good health. Some clones in this sample may be carry-over from other donors' samples. Sequences were obtained from PBMCs. This chain joins TRBV18 and TRBJ2-3; no clear D gene. The CDR3 reads CASSPLADNTDTQYF. In nucleotides, the CDR3 is TGTGCCAGCTCACCCCTGGCGGATAACACAGATACGCAGTATTTT.